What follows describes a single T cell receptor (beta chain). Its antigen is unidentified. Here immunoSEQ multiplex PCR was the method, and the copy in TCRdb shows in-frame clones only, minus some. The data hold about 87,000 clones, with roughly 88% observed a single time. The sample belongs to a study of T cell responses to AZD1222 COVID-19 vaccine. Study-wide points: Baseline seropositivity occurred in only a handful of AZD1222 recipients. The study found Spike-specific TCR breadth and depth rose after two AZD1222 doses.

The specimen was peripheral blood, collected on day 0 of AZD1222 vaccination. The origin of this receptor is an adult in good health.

CDR3 sequence: CASSPRDGNGYTF. Here the CDR3 DNA reads TGTGCCAGCAGCCCACGGGACGGGAATGGCTACACCTTC. V gene TRBV7-2 combines with J gene TRBJ1-2; tentative D call: TRBD1 (5 bases). V lost 5 bases and J 6 bases, leaving 13 bases between the germline ends. Germline CDR1 is SGHTA and CDR2 is FQGNSA. The CDR3 totals 13 residues.